This T cell receptor beta chain came from a study of cytomegalovirus exposure and HLA in healthy donors. The CDR3 has 13 residues. CDR1 and CDR2 (germline): SQVTM, ANQGSEA. V gave up 5 bases and J gave up 10 bases; unmatched junction bases: 12. PCR was performed using 60 Vbeta and 13 Jbeta primers. Sequenced by immunoSEQ multiplex PCR; TCRdb stores in-frame clones only, minus some. The sample has around 160,000 clones; about 80% are singletons. The sequencing input was PBMCs. This clonotype originated in a man aged 18 to 30 in good health and CMV-seropositive. The chain has TRBV29-1 and TRBJ1-1; TRBD1 matches 8 bases. CDR3 region: CSVYLGQGGSAFF. CDR3 nucleotide sequence: TGCAGCGTTTACCTCGGACAGGGAGGATCAGCTTTCTTT.